The clone carrying this T cell receptor beta chain has only a few counts. As yet, its antigen is unknown. This sample is drawn from a study of blood T cells in healthy people across ages. Study findings and constraints: Researchers report that TCR beta diversity correlated strongly with naive T cell percentage. Per million T cells, TCR beta diversity dropped about linearly as age rose.

Primed by a sample-barcoded 5' primer and a J-beta primer mix, a second PCR proceeded for 7 to 11 cycles. TCRdb recomputed calls from the 5' RACE reads with MiXCR, one row per CDR3 protein. The data show 1.2 million to 1.5 million distinct CDR3 sequences, roughly 40% seen once. Caucasian, healthy and from Russia, the donors were aged between roughly 6 and 95. Total RNA, at least 6 micrograms per sample, was extracted from PBMCs. From germline, CDR1 is GTSNPN and CDR2 SVGIG (reference sequence). V dropped 2 bases and J dropped 7; count of bases not matched to a gene: 6. The CDR3 loop spans 14 amino acids.

The rearrangement joins TRBV30 to TRBJ2-1; 9 nucleotides line up with TRBD1. Sequenced input: blood. This clonotype was sampled from a young woman in good health. The CDR3 protein is CAWSPPTGGNEQFF. The CDR3 bases are TGTGCCTGGAGTCCCCCGACAGGGGGGAATGAGCAGTTCTTC.